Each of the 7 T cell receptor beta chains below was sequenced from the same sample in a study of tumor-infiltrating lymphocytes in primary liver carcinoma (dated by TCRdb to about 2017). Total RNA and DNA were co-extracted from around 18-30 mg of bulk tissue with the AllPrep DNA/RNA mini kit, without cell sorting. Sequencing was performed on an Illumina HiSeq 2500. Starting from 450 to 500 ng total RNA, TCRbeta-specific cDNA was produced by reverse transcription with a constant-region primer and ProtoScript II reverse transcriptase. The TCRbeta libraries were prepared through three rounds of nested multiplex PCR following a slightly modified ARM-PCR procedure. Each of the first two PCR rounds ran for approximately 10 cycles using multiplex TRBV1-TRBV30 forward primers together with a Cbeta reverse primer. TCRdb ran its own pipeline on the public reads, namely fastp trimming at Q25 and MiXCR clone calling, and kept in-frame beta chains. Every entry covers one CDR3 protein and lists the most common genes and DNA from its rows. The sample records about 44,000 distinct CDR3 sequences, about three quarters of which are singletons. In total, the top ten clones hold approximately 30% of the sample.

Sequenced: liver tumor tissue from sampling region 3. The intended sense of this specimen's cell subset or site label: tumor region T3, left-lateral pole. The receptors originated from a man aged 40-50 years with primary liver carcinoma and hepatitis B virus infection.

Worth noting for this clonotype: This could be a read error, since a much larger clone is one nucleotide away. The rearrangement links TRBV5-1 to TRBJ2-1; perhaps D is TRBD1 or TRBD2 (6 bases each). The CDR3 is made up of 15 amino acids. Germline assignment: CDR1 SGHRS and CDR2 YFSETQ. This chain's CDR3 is CASNLEGVLYNEQFF. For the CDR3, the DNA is TGCGCCAGCAACTTGGAGGGGGTACTCTACAATGAGCAGTTCTTC.

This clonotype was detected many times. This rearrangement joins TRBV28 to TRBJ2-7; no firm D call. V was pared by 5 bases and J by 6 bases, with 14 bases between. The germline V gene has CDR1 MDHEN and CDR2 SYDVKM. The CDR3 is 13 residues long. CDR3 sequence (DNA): TGTGCCAGCAGTCGGGTAGACCGGGCCGAGCAGTACTTC. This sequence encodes CASSRVDRAEQYF.

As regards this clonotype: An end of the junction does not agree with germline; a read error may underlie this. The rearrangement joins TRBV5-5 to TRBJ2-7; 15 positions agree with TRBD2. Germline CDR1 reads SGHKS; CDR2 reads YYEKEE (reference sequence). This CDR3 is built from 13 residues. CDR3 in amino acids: CGSSWGLAGGQYF. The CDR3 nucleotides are TGTGGCAGCAGCTGGGGACTAGCGGGGGGGCAGTACTTC.

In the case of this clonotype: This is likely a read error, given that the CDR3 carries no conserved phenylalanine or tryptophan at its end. The DNA for the CDR3 is TGTGCCAACAGTTACTCGCCCTTCCAGTGGGGGGATAATTCACCCCTCCACTCT. Its protein is CANSYSPFQWGDNSPLHS. The genes are TRBV6-5 and TRBJ1-6, with D maybe TRBD1 (5 bases). CDR1 is MNHEY and CDR2 is SVGAGI in the germline V gene. CDR3 length: 18 residues.

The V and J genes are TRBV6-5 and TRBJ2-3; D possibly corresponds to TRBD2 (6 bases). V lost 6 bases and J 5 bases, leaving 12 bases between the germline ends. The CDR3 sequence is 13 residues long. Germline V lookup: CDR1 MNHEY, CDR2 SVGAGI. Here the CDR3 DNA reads TGTGCCAGCAGAAAGACTAGGGTAGATACGCAGTATTTT. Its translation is CASRKTRVDTQYF.

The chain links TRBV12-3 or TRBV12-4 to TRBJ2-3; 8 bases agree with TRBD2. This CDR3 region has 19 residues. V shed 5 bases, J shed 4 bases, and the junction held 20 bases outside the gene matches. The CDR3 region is CASSHDGYSGGRSPDTQYF. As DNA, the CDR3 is TGTGCCAGCAGTCATGACGGATACTCCGGCGGGAGGTCCCCAGATACGCAGTATTTT.

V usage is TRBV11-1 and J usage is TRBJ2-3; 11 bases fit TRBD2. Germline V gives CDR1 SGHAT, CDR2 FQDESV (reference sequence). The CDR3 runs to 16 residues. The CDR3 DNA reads TGTGCAGGCAGCGAGGGACTAGCGGTTAGCACAGATACGCAGTATTTT. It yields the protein CAGSEGLAVSTDTQYF.